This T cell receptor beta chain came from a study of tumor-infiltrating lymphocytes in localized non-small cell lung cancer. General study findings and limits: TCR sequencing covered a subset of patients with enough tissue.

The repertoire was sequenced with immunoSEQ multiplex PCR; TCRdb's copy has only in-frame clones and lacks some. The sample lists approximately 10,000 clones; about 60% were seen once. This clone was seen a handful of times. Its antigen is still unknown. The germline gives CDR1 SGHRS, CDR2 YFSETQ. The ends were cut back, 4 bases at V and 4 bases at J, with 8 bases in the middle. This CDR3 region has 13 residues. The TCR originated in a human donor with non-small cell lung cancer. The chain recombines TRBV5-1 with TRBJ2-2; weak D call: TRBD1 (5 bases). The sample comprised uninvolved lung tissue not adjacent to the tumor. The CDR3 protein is CASSARVTGELFF. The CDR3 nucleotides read TGCGCCAGCAGCGCCAGGGTCACCGGGGAGCTGTTTTTT.